The T cell receptor (beta chain) under discussion was sequenced for a study of cytomegalovirus exposure and HLA in healthy donors. Findings and limits, study-wide: Presence/absence analyses assumed roughly uniform sequencing depth across donors.

In regard to this clone: What it binds is unknown.

PCR amplification relied on 60 Vbeta primers (plus 13 Jbeta primers). The assay was immunoSEQ multiplex PCR, and TCRdb's table has in-frame clones only and misses some. The specimen's table records about 75,000 clones. The CDR3 extends over 13 amino acids. Germline V gene sequence: CDR1 SGHDT, CDR2 YYEEEE. Trimming left V 4 bases short and J 3 bases short, with 11 bases between. Source material: PBMCs. This TCR was recovered from a middle-aged man in good health and CMV-seronegative. The chain has TRBV5-6 and TRBJ2-7; D gene uncertain. CDR3 coding DNA: TGTGCCAGCAGCATAGTGTCCCGCTACGAGCAGTACTTC. This codes for CASSIVSRYEQYF.